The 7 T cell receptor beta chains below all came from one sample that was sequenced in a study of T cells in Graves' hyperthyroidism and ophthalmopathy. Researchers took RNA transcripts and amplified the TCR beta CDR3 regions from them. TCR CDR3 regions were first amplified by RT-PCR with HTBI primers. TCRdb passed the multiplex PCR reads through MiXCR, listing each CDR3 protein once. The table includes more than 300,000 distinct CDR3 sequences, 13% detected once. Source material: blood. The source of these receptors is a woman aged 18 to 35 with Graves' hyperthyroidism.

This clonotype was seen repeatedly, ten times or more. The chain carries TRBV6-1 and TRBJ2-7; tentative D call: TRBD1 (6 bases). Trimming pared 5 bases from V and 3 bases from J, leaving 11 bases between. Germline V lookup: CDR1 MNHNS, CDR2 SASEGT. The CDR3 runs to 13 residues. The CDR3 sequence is CASSRTEGYEQYF. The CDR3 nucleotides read TGTGCCAGCAGTCGGACAGAAGGCTACGAGCAGTACTTC.

The CDR3 loop is CASGSSLAEYNEQFF. Written as DNA, the CDR3 is TGTGCTAGTGGCTCCTCTCTAGCGGAATACAATGAGCAGTTCTTC. The J gene is TRBJ2-1, the V gene TRBV12-5, with 7 bases lining up with TRBD2. Trimming at V came to 6 bases and at J to 4 bases, leaving 9 bases not matched to a gene. This CDR3 comprises 15 residues. Germline values: CDR1 LGHNT, CDR2 FRNRAP.

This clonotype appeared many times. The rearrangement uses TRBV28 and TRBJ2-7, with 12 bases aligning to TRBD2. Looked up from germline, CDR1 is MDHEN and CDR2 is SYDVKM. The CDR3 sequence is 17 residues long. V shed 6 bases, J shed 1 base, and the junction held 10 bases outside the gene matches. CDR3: CASRTPAGLAGSYEQYF. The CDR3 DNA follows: TGTGCCAGCAGAACACCCGCCGGACTAGCGGGATCCTACGAGCAGTACTTC.

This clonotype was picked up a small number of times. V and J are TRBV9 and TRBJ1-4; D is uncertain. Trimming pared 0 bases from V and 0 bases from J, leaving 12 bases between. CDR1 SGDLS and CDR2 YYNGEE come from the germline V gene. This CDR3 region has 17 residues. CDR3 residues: CASSVDSAAATNEKLFF. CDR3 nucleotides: TGTGCCAGCAGCGTAGATTCGGCAGCCGCAACTAATGAAAAACTGTTTTTT.

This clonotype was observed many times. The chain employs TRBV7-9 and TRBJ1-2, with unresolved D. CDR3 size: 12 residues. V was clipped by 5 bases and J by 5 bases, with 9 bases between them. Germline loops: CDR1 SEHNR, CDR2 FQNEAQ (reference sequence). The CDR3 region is CASSADGYGYTF. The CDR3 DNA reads TGTGCCAGCAGCGCCGACGGTTATGGCTACACCTTC. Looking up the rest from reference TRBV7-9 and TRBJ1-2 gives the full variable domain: DTGVSQNPRHKITKRGQNVTFRCDPISEHNRLYWYRQTLGQGPEFLTYFQNEAQLEKSRLLSDRFSAERPKGSFSTLEIQRTEQGDSAMYLCASSADGYGYTFGSGTRLTVV.

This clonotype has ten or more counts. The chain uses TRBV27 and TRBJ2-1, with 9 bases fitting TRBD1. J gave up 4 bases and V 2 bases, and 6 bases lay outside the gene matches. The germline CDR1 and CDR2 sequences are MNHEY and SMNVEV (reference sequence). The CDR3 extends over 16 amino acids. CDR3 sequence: CASSLGRTGVYNEQFF. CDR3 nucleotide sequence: TGTGCCAGCAGTTTAGGGAGGACAGGGGTATACAATGAGCAGTTCTTC.

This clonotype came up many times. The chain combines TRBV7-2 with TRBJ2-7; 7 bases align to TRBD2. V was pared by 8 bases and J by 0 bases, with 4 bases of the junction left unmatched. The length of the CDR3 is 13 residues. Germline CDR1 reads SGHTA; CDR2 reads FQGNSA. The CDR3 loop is CASRSGASYEQYF. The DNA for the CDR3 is TGTGCCAGCCGGAGCGGGGCCTCCTACGAGCAGTACTTC.